The clone carrying this TCR beta chain turned up a few times. Its antigen is not known. CDR3 length: 18 residues. Trimming took 5 bases from V and 5 from J; bases not matched to a gene: 10. Per the germline V gene, CDR1 is SGHAT and CDR2 is FQNNGV. cDNA carried unique molecular identifiers, and a universal primer site was added by template switching. One entry per CDR3 protein results from TCRdb running MiXCR on the 5' RACE reads. The sample lists fewer than 250,000 distinct CDR3 sequences, roughly a tenth occurring once. The entry originates in a study of identical twins. Broader study findings: Conclusions were drawn cross-sectionally by statistical analysis, without following the same donors.

This sequence joins TRBV11-2 and TRBJ2-1, with 15 bases that match TRBD2. The sequence was collected from a woman in her late teens or twenties in good health. Material: memory (CD45RO+) T cells sorted from blood. The CDR3 DNA reads as TGTGCCAGCAGCCCGAGACTGGGACTAGCGGGGGGAAACAATGAGCAGTTCTTC. This codes for CASSPRLGLAGGNNEQFF. Based on the CDR3 plus reference TRBV11-2 and TRBJ2-1, the full variable domain is EAGVAQSPRYKIIEKRQSVAFWCNPISGHATLYWYQQILGQGPKLLIQFQNNGVVDDSQLPKDRFSAERLKGVDSTLKIQPAKLEDSAVYLCASSPRLGLAGGNNEQFFGPGTRLTVL.